The 2 T cell receptor beta chains presented below share a single source sample, sequenced in a study of cytomegalovirus exposure and HLA in healthy donors. The assay was immunoSEQ multiplex PCR, and TCRdb's table has in-frame clones only and misses some. The sample records over 120,000 clones, 70% to 90% being singletons. What was sequenced was PBMCs. These TCRs come from a woman in her twenties or thirties in good health and CMV-seropositive.

The chain carries TRBV2 and TRBJ2-5; D is possibly TRBD2 (6 bases). Trimming left V 1 base short and J 2 bases short, with 11 bases between. The CDR3 loop spans 15 amino acids. Germline V gene sequence: CDR1 SNHLY, CDR2 FYNNEI. This CDR3 is CASSEGVGGQETQYF. The CDR3 region has the DNA TGTGCCAGCAGTGAAGGGGTTGGGGGGCAAGAGACCCAGTACTTC.

The chain has TRBV15 and TRBJ1-6; D is possibly TRBD1 (6 bases). V lost 5 bases and J 9 bases, leaving 17 bases between the germline ends. The CDR3 totals 15 residues. In germline, CDR1 is LNHNV, CDR2 YYDKDF (reference sequence). This CDR3 is CATSPGGQQISPLHF. The CDR3 nucleotides are TGTGCCACCAGCCCTGGGGGCCAGCAAATTTCACCCCTCCACTTT. Filled out from reference TRBV15 and TRBJ1-6, the complete variable domain reads DAMVIQNPRYQVTQFGKPVTLSCSQTLNHNVMYWYQQKSSQAPKLLFHYYDKDFNNEADTPDNFQSRRPNTSFCFLDIRSPGLGDTAMYLCATSPGGQQISPLHFGNGTRLTVT.